Below, 12 T cell receptor beta chains from the same sample are listed, as sequenced in a study of cytomegalovirus exposure and HLA in healthy donors. Researchers ran the PCR with 60 Vbeta and 13 Jbeta primers. Produced via immunoSEQ multiplex PCR; TCRdb's table is partial and in-frame only. The table shows some 150,000 clones, with roughly 70% occurring only once. The sequenced sample was PBMCs. The source of these receptors is a man aged 25-45 years in good health and CMV-seronegative.

This clone was counted between two and nine times. The chain combines TRBV7-9 with TRBJ1-5; 7 nucleotides align to TRBD1. This CDR3 is built from 16 residues. Unmatched junction bases numbered 7, after V lost 1 base and J lost 4 bases. The germline V gene encodes CDR1 SEHNR and CDR2 FQNEAQ (reference sequence). The CDR3 coding sequence is TGTGCCAGCAGCTTAGGCCCAGGGGGAGAAAATCAGCCCCAGCATTTT. Protein product: CASSLGPGGENQPQHF. Looking up the rest from reference TRBV7-9 and TRBJ1-5 gives the full variable domain: DTGVSQNPRHKITKRGQNVTFRCDPISEHNRLYWYRQTLGQGPEFLTYFQNEAQLEKSRLLSDRFSAERPKGSFSTLEIQRTEQGDSAMYLCASSLGPGGENQPQHFGDGTRLSIL.

On this clone: This same CDR3 is encoded by further DNA sequences in the sample. This chain uses TRBV28 with TRBJ2-7, with 7 bases aligning to TRBD1. V shed 6 bases and J 4 bases; nucleotides not matched to a gene: 3. Germline values: CDR1 MDHEN, CDR2 SYDVKM. The CDR3 length is 12 residues. DNA for the CDR3: TGTGCCAGCAGCCTGACAGGGTACGAGCAGTACTTC. Its translation is CASSLTGYEQYF.

The chain recombines TRBV29-1 with TRBJ2-1; a weak D match, TRBD1 (6 bases). The CDR3 contains 14 residues. Trimming shortened V by 4 bases and J by 4 bases, and 14 bases separated the two germline ends. The V gene's germline CDR1 is SQVTM and CDR2 ANQGSEA. The CDR3 nucleotides read TGCAGCGTTGCTCTAGGAAGGGGGTACAATGAGCAGTTCTTC. It specifies CSVALGRGYNEQFF.

This chain links TRBV6-5 with TRBJ2-7; weak D call: TRBD2 (5 bases). Germline-derived CDR1 and CDR2 are MNHEY and SVGAGI. V was cut by 0 bases and J by 2 bases, with 14 bases left in between. The CDR3 spans 16 residues. The CDR3 region has the DNA TGTGCCAGCAGTTACTCGAGGGCGTTACGGGCCTACGAGCAGTACTTC. This translates into CASSYSRALRAYEQYF.

In this sample, this clone turned up a few times. This chain connects TRBV28 to TRBJ1-6; D call uncertain. The CDR3 runs to 13 residues. Germline values: CDR1 MDHEN, CDR2 SYDVKM. V shed 3 bases and J shed 10 bases, with 10 bases lying between them. The CDR3 protein is CASSLMRGSPLHF. The DNA of the CDR3 is TGTGCCAGCAGTTTGATGAGAGGCTCACCCCTCCACTTT.

This clone was detected a few times. This chain connects TRBV27 to TRBJ1-1; 8 bases agree with TRBD1. Germline assignment: CDR1 MNHEY and CDR2 SMNVEV (reference sequence). V shed 4 bases, J shed 3 bases, and the junction held 4 bases outside the gene matches. The CDR3 extends over 14 amino acids. This CDR3 is CASSSYRGYTEAFF. The CDR3 bases are TGTGCCAGCAGTTCCTACAGGGGGTACACTGAAGCTTTCTTT.

A word on this clone: Other DNA sequences in the same sample also yield this CDR3. This chain connects TRBV11-3 to TRBJ2-2; the D is unclear. Germline-derived CDR1 and CDR2 are SGHNT and YENEEA. V lost 0 bases, J lost 5 bases, and 4 bases lay in between. CDR3 size: 13 residues. The CDR3: CASSLDLTGELFF. The CDR3 DNA reads as TGTGCCAGCAGCTTAGATCTGACCGGGGAGCTGTTTTTT.

The rearrangement uses TRBV9 and TRBJ1-1; D remains unclear. Germline CDR1 and CDR2: SGDLS and YYNGEE. This CDR3 contains 13 residues. Between the trimmed V and J ends, which lost 0 bases and 1 base, there was a span of 4 bases. The CDR3: CASSVGENTEAFF. CDR3 in DNA: TGTGCCAGCAGCGTAGGAGAGAACACTGAAGCTTTCTTT.

The V call is TRBV5-1, the J call TRBJ1-2, with TRBD1 matching over 9 bases. The CDR3 sequence is 14 residues long. The junction had 11 bases not matched to a gene; V was cut back by 4 bases and J by 10 bases. CDR1 is SGHRS, CDR2 YFSETQ, per germline. CDR3 in DNA: TGCGCCAGCAGCATCATGACAGGGGGGACCGACTACACCTTC. It is translated as CASSIMTGGTDYTF.

This clone was seen a few times. This chain joins TRBV7-9 and TRBJ1-2; D unclear. CDR1 and CDR2 from the germline V gene are SEHNR and FQNEAQ (reference sequence). The V and J ends lost 0 bases and 6 bases respectively, with 5 bases between them. CDR3 length: 12 amino acids. CDR3 in DNA: TGTGCCAGCAGCTTAGCTGCGGATGGCTACACCTTC. Protein sequence: CASSLAADGYTF.

The V and J genes are TRBV29-1 and TRBJ2-1, with D possibly TRBD2 on 6 matching bases. Germline V lookup: CDR1 SQVTM, CDR2 ANQGSEA. Trimming left V 8 bases short and J 0 bases short, with 17 bases between. This CDR3 contains 15 residues. The CDR3 bases are TGCAGCACCCCTATAGCGGCGAGCTCCTACAATGAGCAGTTCTTC. It specifies CSTPIAASSYNEQFF.

The chain joins TRBV28 to TRBJ1-2, with D hard to call. Germline CDR1 and CDR2: MDHEN and SYDVKM. The length of the CDR3 is 15 residues. Trimming took off 5 bases at V and 0 bases at J, with 13 bases between the two ends. The CDR3 sequence is CASSPSPGANYGYTF. CDR3 bases: TGTGCCAGCAGTCCGTCGCCCGGAGCTAACTATGGCTACACCTTC.